Below are 26 T cell receptor beta chains sequenced from a single sample in a study of shared clonotypes between healthy human individuals. Measured with immunoSEQ multiplex PCR; TCRdb has only the in-frame clones, and not every one. This table has about a million clones, roughly 80% appearing once. The material sequenced was memory CD4+ T cells from PBMCs. Subset denoted: CD45RA-negative fraction. These receptors came from a man between 18 and 35 years old in good health. Some clones in this sample may be carry-over from other donors' samples.

This clone has more than one count but fewer than ten. The rearrangement joins TRBV6-1 to TRBJ1-3, with D perhaps matching TRBD1 (6 bases). The CDR3 length is 15 residues. Germline CDR1 and CDR2: MNHNS and SASEGT. Trimming left V 7 bases short and J 4 bases short, with 17 bases between. The CDR3, as DNA: TGTGCCAGCACCAGGGGAAGTCCGACCGGAAACACCATATATTTT. Protein sequence: CASTRGSPTGNTIYF.

The chain joins TRBV5-1 to TRBJ2-2; weak D call: TRBD2 (6 bases). Trimming pared 1 base from V and 2 bases from J, leaving 12 bases between. This CDR3 comprises 16 residues. Germline V CDR1 and CDR2: SGHRS, YFSETQ. This CDR3 reads CASSLQGGRNTGELFF. The CDR3 DNA reads as TGCGCCAGCAGCTTGCAGGGAGGTCGAAACACCGGGGAGCTGTTTTTT.

The chain joins TRBV28 to TRBJ2-3, with D uncertain. The V gene lost 4 bases and the J gene lost 4 bases, with 9 bases spanning the gap. In germline, CDR1 is MDHEN, CDR2 SYDVKM. The CDR3 covers 13 residues. This chain's CDR3 is CASSSPTADTQYF. The CDR3 DNA reads as TGTGCCAGCAGTTCCCCGACTGCAGATACGCAGTATTTT.

The J gene is TRBJ2-1, the V gene TRBV11-3; D is ambiguous. From germline, CDR1 is SGHNT and CDR2 YENEEA. CDR3 length equals 13 residues. The V end lost 1 base, the J end lost 4 bases, and 5 bases lay between the germline ends. The CDR3 here is CASSLGPYNEQFF. In DNA form, the CDR3 reads TGTGCCAGCAGCTTAGGGCCTTACAATGAGCAGTTCTTC.

The chain carries TRBV7-9 and TRBJ1-1; TRBD1 matches 8 bases. The germline V gene encodes CDR1 SEHNR and CDR2 FQNEAQ (reference sequence). With 5 bases clipped from V and 4 bases from J, the junction kept 6 bases outside the gene matches. CDR3 size: 14 residues. CDR3: CASSIGQGGTEAFF. The CDR3 DNA reads as TGTGCCAGCAGCATTGGACAGGGTGGCACTGAAGCTTTCTTT. The variable domain in full, completed from reference TRBV7-9 and TRBJ1-1, reads DTGVSQNPRHKITKRGQNVTFRCDPISEHNRLYWYRQTLGQGPEFLTYFQNEAQLEKSRLLSDRFSAERPKGSFSTLEIQRTEQGDSAMYLCASSIGQGGTEAFFGQGTRLTVV.

The chain links TRBV5-1 to TRBJ1-2; D remains ambiguous. CDR3 length: 13 amino acids. The germline V gene has CDR1 SGHRS and CDR2 YFSETQ. V lost 1 base, J lost 3 bases, and 7 bases lay in between. DNA of the CDR3: TGCGCCAGCAGCTTGTTGGACCACTATGGCTACACCTTC. Residues: CASSLLDHYGYTF.

The V call is TRBV2, the J call TRBJ1-3; no firm D call. The V gene's germline CDR1 is SNHLY and CDR2 FYNNEI. V lost 5 bases and J 4 bases, leaving 6 bases between the germline ends. The CDR3 totals 12 residues. CDR3 amino acids: CASSIQGNTIYF. Written as DNA, the CDR3 is TGTGCCAGCAGTATACAGGGAAACACCATATATTTT.

This chain joins TRBV11-2 and TRBJ2-7; no definite D call. Germline V gene data show CDR1 as SGHAT and CDR2 as FQNNGV. Trimming removed 0 bases at V and 9 bases at J, with 15 bases between. The CDR3 runs 14 residues. Written as DNA, the CDR3 is TGTGCCAGCAGCTTAGATGGGGTGCTCTGGGGGCAGTACTTC. It specifies CASSLDGVLWGQYF.

V gene TRBV7-2 combines with J gene TRBJ1-3, with D possibly matching TRBD1 (5 bases). The germline gives CDR1 SGHTA, CDR2 FQGNSA. The CDR3 spans 17 residues. Trimming shortened V by 3 bases and J by 0 bases, and 15 bases separated the two germline ends. Here the CDR3 reads CASSLDTGRYSGNTIYF. The DNA of the CDR3 is TGTGCCAGCAGCTTGGACACAGGACGATACTCTGGAAACACCATATATTTT.

This clone came up many times. The chain's CDR3 is CPPTRGGDEQFF. CDR3 DNA: TGTCCCCCGACGAGGGGGGGTGATGAGCAGTTCTTC. The chain uses TRBV27 and TRBJ2-1, with D possibly being TRBD2 (7 bases). The length of the CDR3 is 12 residues. Germline V gene sequence: CDR1 MNHEY, CDR2 SMNVEV (reference sequence).

This clone appeared a single time. This chain uses TRBV11-1 with TRBJ1-2; maybe TRBD1 (5 bases). The ends were cut back, 8 bases at V and 6 bases at J, with 19 bases in the middle. There are 14 residues in the CDR3. Germline CDR1 reads SGHAT; CDR2 reads FQDESV (reference sequence). In DNA form, the CDR3 reads TGTGCCAGCTCCCGGGACGGAAGATGGGATGGCTACACCTTC. Its protein is CASSRDGRWDGYTF.

This sequence joins TRBV5-1 and TRBJ1-1; 7 nucleotides match TRBD1. The CDR3 sequence is 14 residues long. CDR1 is SGHRS, CDR2 YFSETQ, per germline. V lost 6 bases, J lost 4 bases, and 9 bases stayed unmatched. CDR3 DNA sequence: TGCGCCAGCAAGGCGCTACAGGGGAGCACTGAAGCTTTCTTT. Translating it yields CASKALQGSTEAFF.

The V call is TRBV2, the J call TRBJ1-1; a weak D match, TRBD1 (6 bases). Trimming took 10 bases from V and 5 from J, leaving 17 bases between them. Germline V gene sequence: CDR1 SNHLY, CDR2 FYNNEI. The CDR3 sequence is 13 residues long. In nucleotides, the CDR3 is TGTGCCACCTCAGGGGATCTCGGTACTGAAGCTTTCTTT. Protein product: CATSGDLGTEAFF.

This clone appeared a single time. The V and J genes are TRBV2 and TRBJ1-1, with no clear D. The CDR3 sequence is 11 residues long. Germline V lookup: CDR1 SNHLY, CDR2 FYNNEI. The ends were cut back, 7 bases at V and 7 bases at J, with 10 bases in the middle. The DNA for the CDR3 is TGTGCCAGCAAGGTACCCTTTGAAGCTTTCTTT. This gives the protein CASKVPFEAFF.

The chain carries TRBV5-4 and TRBJ2-3, with 7 bases that match TRBD2. CDR1 SGHNT and CDR2 YYREEE come from the germline V gene (reference sequence). CDR3 length: 15 amino acids. V was clipped by 3 bases and J by 3 bases; unmatched bases: 7. The chain's CDR3 is CASSSQGGVTDTQYF. DNA of the CDR3: TGTGCCAGCAGCTCGCAGGGAGGGGTGACAGATACGCAGTATTTT.

The V gene is TRBV29-1, the J gene TRBJ2-3, with D tentatively TRBD2 (6 bases). CDR3 length equals 13 residues. The germline gives CDR1 SQVTM, CDR2 ANQGSEA. The germline V and J ends were trimmed by 8 bases and 0 bases, with 12 bases remaining between them. CDR3 coding DNA: TGCAGCTCCGGGGGAAAAAGCACAGATACGCAGTATTTT. Translation: CSSGGKSTDTQYF.

The chain carries TRBV27 and TRBJ2-1, with D perhaps matching TRBD2 (5 bases). CDR1 and CDR2 from the germline V gene are MNHEY and SMNVEV (reference sequence). This CDR3 has 15 residues. Deletions cut 5 bases from V and 2 bases from J, with 13 bases between. The CDR3 DNA reads as TGTGCCAGCAGTCGGCTAGCCTACCCCTACAATGAGCAGTTCTTC. Its protein product is CASSRLAYPYNEQFF.

The chain links TRBV6-6 to TRBJ2-7, with no clear D. Trimming left V 6 bases short and J 3 bases short, with 9 bases between. The CDR3 extends over 12 amino acids. Looked up from germline, CDR1 is MNHNY and CDR2 is SVGAGI (reference sequence). DNA for the CDR3: TGTGCCAGCAGGGACCATGGCTACGAGCAGTACTTC. As protein: CASRDHGYEQYF.

The CDR3 spells CASSGTQLASTGELFF. CDR3 nucleotide sequence: TGTGCCAGCAGCGGAACCCAACTAGCGTCGACCGGGGAGCTGTTTTTT. J is TRBJ2-2 and V is TRBV11-1, with TRBD2 matching 7 bases. Germline values: CDR1 SGHAT, CDR2 FQDESV (reference sequence). The V segment lost 5 bases and the J segment 5 bases; nucleotides outside the gene matches: 11. This CDR3 spans 16 amino acids. Based on the CDR3 plus reference TRBV11-1 and TRBJ2-2, the full variable domain is EAEVAQSPRYKITEKSQAVAFWCDPISGHATLYWYRQILGQGPELLVQFQDESVVDDSQLPKDRFSAERLKGVDSTLKIQPAELGDSAMYLCASSGTQLASTGELFFGEGSRLTVL.

Remarks on this clone: The sample has other DNA sequences that encode this CDR3 too. The chain couples TRBV18 to TRBJ2-7; 11 bases line up with TRBD1. Germline-derived CDR1 and CDR2 are KGHSH and LQKENI. With 2 bases clipped from V and 4 bases from J, the junction kept 1 base outside the gene matches. The length of the CDR3 is 14 residues. Here the CDR3 reads CASSPGTGGYEQYF. CDR3 nucleotide sequence: TGTGCCAGCTCACCAGGGACAGGGGGATACGAGCAGTACTTC.

The CDR3 loop reads CASSGGLGYNEQFF. For the CDR3, the DNA is TGTGCCAGCAGCGGGGGACTAGGGTACAATGAGCAGTTCTTC. V usage is TRBV9 and J usage is TRBJ2-1; 8 bases match TRBD2. The J segment lost 4 bases and the V segment lost 3 bases, leaving 3 bases of the junction unmatched. The CDR3 consists of 14 residues. Germline V gives CDR1 SGDLS, CDR2 YYNGEE.

The chain is built from TRBV6-1 and TRBJ2-7; perhaps TRBD2 as D (5 bases). The CDR3 runs 11 residues. Trimming stripped 11 bases from V and 2 bases from J, with 10 bases between. Germline V gene data show CDR1 as MNHNS and CDR2 as SASEGT. In DNA form, the CDR3 reads TGTGCCGTTCGGGGAGCCTACGAGCAGTACTTC. Translating gives CAVRGAYEQYF.

This clone came up a few times. CDR3 sequence reads: CATLAGSGANVLTF. The DNA for the CDR3 is TGTGCCACCCTCGCCGGCTCTGGGGCCAACGTCCTGACTTTC. The chain combines TRBV10-3 with TRBJ2-6; D not certain. The V gene lost 10 bases and the J gene lost 0 bases, with 10 bases spanning the gap. The CDR3 totals 14 residues. Germline V gene data show CDR1 as ENHRY and CDR2 as SYGVKD.

This clone was seen once. CDR3 DNA: TGTGCCAGCAGTTTACCGGAGATGGGCTACACCTTC. Translation: CASSLPEMGYTF. The chain is built from TRBV28 and TRBJ1-2; D gene ambiguous. CDR3 length: 12 residues. Trimming took 2 bases from V and 8 from J, leaving 9 bases between them. CDR1 is MDHEN and CDR2 is SYDVKM in the germline V gene.

The chain links TRBV29-1 to TRBJ1-1; 12 nucleotides match TRBD1. Trimming removed 7 bases from V and 5 bases from J; junction bases left unmatched: 8. Germline lookup yields CDR1 SQVTM and CDR2 ANQGSEA. The CDR3 is 14 residues long. CDR3 residues: CSARDRGRGTEAFF. CDR3 bases: TGCAGCGCCAGGGACAGGGGGCGCGGAACTGAAGCTTTCTTT. Based on the CDR3 plus reference TRBV29-1 and TRBJ1-1, the full variable domain is SAVISQKPSRDICQRGTSLTIQCQVDSQVTMMFWYRQQPGQSLTLIATANQGSEATYESGFVIDKFPISRPNLTFSTLTVSNMSPEDSSIYLCSARDRGRGTEAFFGQGTRLTVV.

The chain carries TRBV27 and TRBJ1-5; D uncertain. Germline assignment: CDR1 MNHEY and CDR2 SMNVEV (reference sequence). Trimming left V 8 bases short and J 5 bases short, with 19 bases between. The CDR3 contains 15 residues. The CDR3 protein is CASCLTIPTDQPQHF. The CDR3 nucleotides read TGTGCCAGCTGTCTCACAATTCCGACGGATCAGCCCCAGCATTTT.